The 6 T cell receptor beta chains presented below share a single source sample, sequenced in a study of blood T cell repertoires in COVID-19. Libraries were prepared by immunoSEQ multiplex PCR; TCRdb keeps only in-frame clonotypes and omits some of them. Here the sample spans around 130,000 clones, 70% to 90% being singletons. The sample consisted of peripheral blood. The source of these receptors is a human donor in a cohort sampled during active COVID-19.

The chain combines TRBV19 with TRBJ1-2; D is ambiguous. This CDR3 spans 15 amino acids. Trimming removed 0 bases from V and 4 bases from J, with 12 bases in between. The germline CDR1 and CDR2 sequences are LNHDA and SQIVND (reference sequence). The DNA of the CDR3 is TGTGCCAGTAGTATAGATCTAGAGGCCCCCTATGGCTACACCTTC. Protein product: CASSIDLEAPYGYTF.

The gene calls are TRBV3-1 (or the pseudogene TRBV3-2) and TRBJ2-3, with 10 bases identical to TRBD1. V trimming: 4 bases; J trimming: 6 bases; junction bases outside the gene matches: 7. Looked up from germline, CDR1 is LGHDT and CDR2 is YNNKEL (reference sequence). The CDR3 consists of 15 residues. CDR3 nucleotide sequence: TGTGCCAGCAGCCCAGAAGACAGGGGGCGTGATACGCAGTATTTT. Its protein product is CASSPEDRGRDTQYF.

This clone appeared a few times. The chain employs TRBV5-1 and TRBJ2-1; no definite D call. Germline V lookup: CDR1 SGHRS, CDR2 YFSETQ. The CDR3 is 15 amino acids. V lost 4 bases and J 0 bases, leaving 11 bases between the germline ends. For the CDR3, the DNA is TGCGCCAGCAGCCCCCGCTCGGGCTCCTACAATGAGCAGTTCTTC. Amino acids: CASSPRSGSYNEQFF.

This rearrangement joins TRBV5-6 to TRBJ2-3; 11 nucleotides line up with TRBD2. Germline CDR1 SGHDT, CDR2 YYEEEE. There are 15 residues in the CDR3. The junction had 3 bases not matched to a gene; V was cut back by 4 bases and J by 2 bases. CDR3 bases: TGTGCCAGCAGCCTAGCGGGGGGATCCACAGATACGCAGTATTTT. Amino acid sequence: CASSLAGGSTDTQYF.

This chain uses TRBV4-1 with TRBJ2-5; 8 nucleotides match TRBD2. Germline CDR1 and CDR2: MGHRA and YSYEKL. With 0 bases clipped from V and 2 bases from J, the junction kept 5 bases outside the gene matches. The CDR3 has 16 amino acids. CDR3 residues: CASSQDWTGGQETQYF. In DNA form, the CDR3 reads TGCGCCAGCAGCCAAGATTGGACGGGGGGGCAAGAGACCCAGTACTTC.

The chain links TRBV4-1 to TRBJ1-1, with TRBD1 identical over 7 bases. The germline V gene has CDR1 MGHRA and CDR2 YSYEKL. The CDR3 runs to 16 residues. The V and J ends lost 5 bases and 3 bases, in that order; junction bases with no gene match: 12. Here the CDR3 reads CASSEIPRDSDTEAFF. CDR3 DNA: TGCGCCAGCAGCGAGATACCTAGGGACAGTGACACTGAAGCTTTCTTT.